Each of the 31 T cell receptor beta chains below was sequenced from the same sample in a study of blood T cell repertoires in COVID-19. This table comes from immunoSEQ multiplex PCR, and its TCRdb copy is limited to in-frame clones, with some not included. Of 60,000 to 65,000 clones detected, approximately 85% appear once; the ten largest clones hold roughly 3.5%. The sequenced sample consisted of peripheral blood. Receptors originate from a man aged 50-59 years with active COVID-19.

This chain connects TRBV7-6 to TRBJ2-3; 9 bases fit TRBD2. The CDR3 totals 17 residues. Germline V CDR1 and CDR2: SGHVS, FNYEAQ. The junction had 9 bases not matched to a gene; V was cut back by 4 bases and J by 1 base. As DNA, the CDR3 is TGTGCCAGCAGCTCCGGGTTAGCGGGGGCTCGCACAGATACGCAGTATTTT. It is translated as CASSSGLAGARTDTQYF.

This clone was seen just once. The rearrangement uses TRBV5-6 and TRBJ2-5; 8 nucleotides match TRBD2. J gave up 2 bases and V 1 base, and 13 bases lay outside the gene matches. Germline V gene sequence: CDR1 SGHDT, CDR2 YYEEEE. The CDR3 spans 18 residues. Here the CDR3 DNA reads TGTGCCAGCAGCTTGCCCAAGATCAGCGGGGGACGACAAGAGACCCAGTACTTC. Translated, it gives CASSLPKISGGRQETQYF.

In its sample, this clone was seen once. V usage is TRBV6-1 and J usage is TRBJ1-2, with D tentatively TRBD1 (6 bases). The CDR3 runs 14 residues. Trimming took off 2 bases at V and 7 bases at J, with 14 bases between the two ends. CDR1 is MNHNS and CDR2 is SASEGT in the germline V gene. CDR3 in amino acids: CASSEWGGRVGYTF. Here the CDR3 DNA reads TGTGCCAGCAGTGAATGGGGGGGGCGCGTTGGCTACACCTTC.

The chain employs TRBV7-6 and TRBJ2-3; D may be TRBD1 (5 bases). Germline CDR1 is SGHVS and CDR2 is FNYEAQ. CDR3 size: 15 residues. The V and J ends lost 0 bases and 0 bases respectively, with 7 bases between them. The CDR3 protein is CASSLAGASTDTQYF. For the CDR3, the DNA is TGTGCCAGCAGCTTAGCAGGGGCTAGCACAGATACGCAGTATTTT. Full variable domain (outside the CDR3, taken from reference TRBV7-6 and TRBJ2-3): GAGVSQSPRYKVTKRGQDVALRCDPISGHVSLYWYRQALGQGPEFLTYFNYEAQQDKSGLPNDRFSAERPEGSISTLTIQRTEQRDSAMYRCASSLAGASTDTQYFGPGTRLTVL.

The CDR3 loop is CASSLGGQGEKLFF. The CDR3 coding sequence is TGTGCCAGCAGCTTGGGAGGGCAAGGTGAAAAACTGTTTTTT. The gene calls are TRBV11-2 and TRBJ1-4; no firm D call. Germline V gene lookup returns CDR1 SGHAT and CDR2 FQNNGV. The CDR3 has 14 amino acids. The germline V and J ends were trimmed by 3 bases and 7 bases, with 12 bases remaining between them. Filled out from reference TRBV11-2 and TRBJ1-4, the complete variable domain reads EAGVAQSPRYKIIEKRQSVAFWCNPISGHATLYWYQQILGQGPKLLIQFQNNGVVDDSQLPKDRFSAERLKGVDSTLKIQPAKLEDSAVYLCASSLGGQGEKLFFGSGTQLSVL.

The chain couples TRBV3-1 (or the pseudogene TRBV3-2) to TRBJ1-6, with no clear D. Germline V gene data show CDR1 as LGHDT and CDR2 as YNNKEL (reference sequence). The CDR3 consists of 16 residues. V was pared by 4 bases and J by 10 bases, with 20 bases between. The CDR3, as DNA: TGTGCCAGCAGCCGCATCGCATTTGGGCAGCCCTCACCCCTCCACTTT. Its translation: CASSRIAFGQPSPLHF.

The gene calls are TRBV6-1 and TRBJ2-4, with 10 positions matching TRBD2. Germline assignment: CDR1 MNHNS and CDR2 SASEGT. The CDR3 consists of 15 residues. J gave up 8 bases and V 2 bases, and 6 bases lay outside the gene matches. The CDR3 sequence is CASSEKRGGRDIQYF. The CDR3 bases are TGTGCCAGCAGTGAAAAGCGGGGGGGCCGGGACATTCAGTACTTC.

The chain couples TRBV5-1 to TRBJ2-1; 9 bases line up with TRBD2. Germline V gene lookup returns CDR1 SGHRS and CDR2 YFSETQ. This CDR3 is built from 16 residues. V shed 4 bases, J shed 2 bases, and the junction held 7 bases outside the gene matches. CDR3 sequence reads: CASSREAGGPYNEQFF. The CDR3, as DNA: TGCGCCAGCAGCCGGGAAGCGGGGGGCCCCTACAATGAGCAGTTCTTC.

V usage is TRBV19 and J usage is TRBJ2-2; D perhaps matches TRBD2 (5 bases). The CDR3 spans 15 residues. Germline CDR1 is LNHDA and CDR2 is SQIVND (reference sequence). The V end was cut by 3 bases, the J end by 5 bases, with 13 bases between. The CDR3 nucleotides read TGTGCCAGTAGTATGGTAGGCCCGGGGACCGGGGAGCTGTTTTTT. It yields the protein CASSMVGPGTGELFF.

The chain uses TRBV5-5 and TRBJ1-5; 7 bases fit TRBD1. CDR3 length equals 16 residues. Germline V gene data show CDR1 as SGHKS and CDR2 as YYEKEE (reference sequence). The V and J ends lost 4 bases and 2 bases, in that order; junction bases with no gene match: 9. DNA of the CDR3: TGTGCCAGCAGCGCTACAGGGGAGTCCGGCAATCAGCCCCAGCATTTT. This encodes CASSATGESGNQPQHF.

The chain links TRBV2 to TRBJ2-1; tentatively, D is TRBD2 (7 bases). Deletions cut 6 bases from V and 5 bases from J, with 17 bases between. This CDR3 has 15 amino acids. Germline V gene sequence: CDR1 SNHLY, CDR2 FYNNEI. The CDR3 DNA is TGTGCCAGCAGCAAAAGGGGGGGGTTGGACAATGAGCAGTTCTTC. The encoded protein is CASSKRGGLDNEQFF.

The rearrangement joins TRBV4-3 to TRBJ2-1, with TRBD2 identical over 10 bases. Trimming removed 0 bases from V and 6 bases from J; junction bases left unmatched: 5. Germline V gene data show CDR1 as LGHNA and CDR2 as YSLEER. There are 16 residues in the CDR3. The CDR3 nucleotides are TGCGCCAGCAGCCAAGATAGGGCTAGCGGGGGCAATGAGCAGTTCTTC. This gives the protein CASSQDRASGGNEQFF.

This chain connects TRBV6-6 to TRBJ2-5; 8 positions agree with TRBD1. Germline-derived CDR1 and CDR2 are MNHNY and SVGAGI (reference sequence). The CDR3 is 15 amino acids. V dropped 8 bases and J dropped 4; count of bases not matched to a gene: 12. The CDR3 reads CASANRDRFGETQYF. As DNA, the CDR3 is TGTGCCAGCGCCAACCGGGACAGGTTCGGAGAGACCCAGTACTTC.

This chain uses TRBV6-1 with TRBJ1-2, with 9 bases that match TRBD1. The germline gives CDR1 MNHNS, CDR2 SASEGT. Trimming removed 1 base from V and 7 bases from J; junction bases left unmatched: 13. The CDR3 covers 17 residues. Written as DNA, the CDR3 is TGTGCCAGCAGTGAAGGTTCGATGGGGACAGGGCTTCGTGGCTACACCTTC. It specifies CASSEGSMGTGLRGYTF.

This chain uses TRBV7-9 with TRBJ2-7; 10 bases are a match to TRBD2. The CDR3 covers 15 residues. V gave up 4 bases and J gave up 3 bases; unmatched junction bases: 6. Germline V lookup: CDR1 SEHNR, CDR2 FQNEAQ (reference sequence). The CDR3 region is CASSSGRLAGYEQYF. The CDR3 DNA sequence: TGTGCCAGCAGCTCCGGCCGACTAGCGGGCTACGAGCAGTACTTC.

The chain links TRBV9 to TRBJ2-5; D gene unclear. In germline, CDR1 is SGDLS, CDR2 YYNGEE. This CDR3 comprises 13 residues. The ends were cut back, 4 bases at V and 4 bases at J, with 11 bases in the middle. CDR3 DNA sequence: TGTGCCAGCAGCCCCCCGCGAGGAGAGACCCAGTACTTC. Its protein product is CASSPPRGETQYF.

V usage is TRBV9 and J usage is TRBJ2-1; D possibly corresponds to TRBD1 (6 bases). The CDR3 has 16 amino acids. The germline gives CDR1 SGDLS, CDR2 YYNGEE. V lost 0 bases and J 2 bases, leaving 12 bases between the germline ends. CDR3 sequence reads: CASSVASGAPYNEQFF. CDR3 bases: TGTGCCAGCAGCGTAGCGTCAGGGGCACCCTACAATGAGCAGTTCTTC.

The chain couples TRBV3-1 (or the pseudogene TRBV3-2) to TRBJ2-1; the match to TRBD2 covers 8 bases. Germline V gene data show CDR1 as LGHDT and CDR2 as YNNKEL (reference sequence). The CDR3 is made up of 14 amino acids. The ends lost 4 bases at V and 5 bases at J; junction bases unmatched: 4. The CDR3 protein is CASSLRGGDNEQFF. The CDR3 DNA reads TGTGCCAGCAGCCTCCGGGGGGGCGACAATGAGCAGTTCTTC.

On this clone: This specimen includes other DNA sequences encoding the same CDR3. The CDR3 protein is CASSIGTGSYEQYF. Here the CDR3 DNA reads TGTGCCAGTAGTATCGGGACAGGATCCTACGAGCAGTACTTC. The genes are TRBV19 and TRBJ2-7, with 8 bases fitting TRBD1. The V gene's germline CDR1 is LNHDA and CDR2 SQIVND (reference sequence). The CDR3 consists of 14 residues. V shed 3 bases, J shed 1 base, and the junction held 2 bases outside the gene matches.

The V gene is TRBV9, the J gene TRBJ2-1, with 13 positions matching TRBD2. Germline CDR1 reads SGDLS; CDR2 reads YYNGEE. The V and J ends lost 0 bases and 7 bases, in that order; junction bases with no gene match: 4. The CDR3 is 16 amino acids. CDR3 residues: CASSVGGTSGVNEQFF. The CDR3 DNA sequence: TGTGCCAGCAGCGTAGGGGGGACTAGCGGGGTAAATGAGCAGTTCTTC.

The table lists this clone with a few counts. The chain couples TRBV7-8 to TRBJ2-7, with 7 bases identical to TRBD1. The V gene end was trimmed by 5 bases and the J gene end by 0 bases; junction bases not matched to a gene: 4. This CDR3 is built from 14 residues. CDR1 and CDR2 (germline): SGHVS, FQNEAQ. CDR3 sequence: CASSGTGVSYEQYF. In nucleotides, the CDR3 is TGTGCCAGCAGCGGAACAGGGGTCTCCTACGAGCAGTACTTC.

The chain couples TRBV7-3 to TRBJ2-1; 12 bases agree with TRBD2. In germline, CDR1 is SGHTA, CDR2 FQGTGA. The CDR3 length is 16 residues. V lost 5 bases, J lost 3 bases, and 5 bases stayed unmatched. CDR3 bases: TGTGCCAGCAGCAACCGGACTAGCGGGGACTACAATGAGCAGTTCTTC. It encodes CASSNRTSGDYNEQFF.

V gene TRBV4-3 combines with J gene TRBJ1-2; TRBD1 agrees at 12 bases. Looked up from germline, CDR1 is LGHNA and CDR2 is YSLEER. With V trimmed by 0 bases and J by 10 bases, 6 bases remained unmatched. This CDR3 contains 15 residues. In nucleotides, the CDR3 is TGCGCCAGCAGCCAAGATTTGGGACAGGGGGCTGACTACACCTTC. Amino acid sequence: CASSQDLGQGADYTF.

This sequence joins TRBV9 and TRBJ2-2; D possibly corresponds to TRBD2 (6 bases). The CDR3 is 16 residues long. Germline CDR1 and CDR2: SGDLS and YYNGEE. V gave up 0 bases and J gave up 6 bases, with 15 bases separating them. DNA of the CDR3: TGTGCCAGCAGCGTAGGGCGGGGCGCTAAGGCCGGGGAGCTGTTTTTT. This encodes CASSVGRGAKAGELFF.

J is TRBJ1-2 and V is TRBV7-9; D is uncertain. Trimming took 2 bases from V and 5 from J, leaving 12 bases between them. The CDR3 length is 14 residues. Germline loops: CDR1 SEHNR, CDR2 FQNEAQ (reference sequence). This CDR3 is CASSLNGIKYGYTF. The DNA for the CDR3 is TGTGCCAGCAGCTTAAACGGTATTAAGTATGGCTACACCTTC.

The rearrangement links TRBV7-9 to TRBJ1-2, with D unresolved. There are 14 residues in the CDR3. Germline V gene lookup returns CDR1 SEHNR and CDR2 FQNEAQ (reference sequence). Trimming stripped 1 base from V and 4 bases from J, with 10 bases between. The CDR3 loop reads CASSLDLGSYGYTF. The CDR3 region has the DNA TGTGCCAGCAGCTTAGATCTGGGGAGCTATGGCTACACCTTC.

The chain couples TRBV7-8 to TRBJ2-6; possible D gene TRBD1, 6 bases. Germline lookup yields CDR1 SGHVS and CDR2 FQNEAQ. V was shortened by 5 bases and J by 2 bases, with 19 bases between the two germline ends. This CDR3 contains 18 residues. Here the CDR3 DNA reads TGTGCCAGCAGCCCGCATGGTGGGGGCGTGACTGGGGCCAACGTCCTGACTTTC. It specifies CASSPHGGGVTGANVLTF.

The chain uses TRBV28 and TRBJ1-3; D may be TRBD1 (6 bases). The germline V gene encodes CDR1 MDHEN and CDR2 SYDVKM. V was clipped by 2 bases and J by 4 bases, with 9 bases between them. The CDR3 length is 14 residues. CDR3 residues: CASSLGGGGNTIYF. CDR3 nucleotides: TGTGCCAGCAGTTTAGGGGGCGGGGGAAACACCATATATTTT.

V gene TRBV14 combines with J gene TRBJ2-3; 14 nucleotides agree with TRBD2. V shed 4 bases and J 0 bases; nucleotides not matched to a gene: 12. CDR3 length: 20 residues. CDR1 is SGHDN and CDR2 is FVKESK in the germline V gene. Written as DNA, the CDR3 is TGTGCCAGCAGCCTCAGGACTAGCGGGGGGTCCCGATCTAGCACAGATACGCAGTATTTT. Its protein is CASSLRTSGGSRSSTDTQYF.

The genes are TRBV6-5 and TRBJ1-1, with 10 bases identical to TRBD1. Germline trimming cut 6 bases from V and 4 bases from J; bases unmatched to any gene: 5. The CDR3 has 14 residues. The germline gives CDR1 MNHEY, CDR2 SVGAGI. The CDR3 region is CASSVGQGSTEAFF. The CDR3 DNA is TGTGCCAGCAGCGTGGGACAGGGGAGCACTGAAGCTTTCTTT.

This clone was found once. V and J are TRBV6-5 and TRBJ1-1; TRBD1 is a possible D gene (6 bases). The CDR3 is 16 residues long. Trimming stripped 0 bases from V and 5 bases from J, with 16 bases between. Germline assignment: CDR1 MNHEY and CDR2 SVGAGI. The CDR3 protein is CASSYSGQTKLTEAFF. The CDR3 bases are TGTGCCAGCAGTTACTCAGGACAGACGAAATTAACTGAAGCTTTCTTT.